The 23 T cell receptor beta chains listed next were all sequenced from one sample in a study of glioma-infiltrating T cells after dendritic cell vaccination. Regarding time point: after dendritic cell vaccination, including at tumor progression/relapse. Profiled with immunoSEQ multiplex PCR; TCRdb holds only in-frame clones, not every one. The table lists tens of thousands of clones, about 85% of them singletons, with over 6.5% in the top ten. Sequencing was performed on blood, taken after dendritic cell vaccination. The receptors shown here come from a human donor with glioblastoma.

For this clone: The junction departs from germline at one end; a sequencing error may be responsible. Distinct nucleotide sequences in the sample also encode this CDR3. The chain is built from TRBV6-6 and TRBJ1-5; possible D gene TRBD1, 5 bases. CDR1 MNHNY and CDR2 SVGAGI come from the germline V gene (reference sequence). The CDR3 loop spans 15 amino acids. The CDR3 is CASSYSAEGNQPQHF. DNA for the CDR3: TGTGCCAGCAGCTACTCTGCGGAGGGGAATCAGCCCCAGCATTTT.

V usage is TRBV6-5 and J usage is TRBJ1-5; the D is unclear. Per germline, CDR1 MNHEY and CDR2 SVGAGI. Between the trimmed V and J ends, which lost 5 bases and 7 bases, there was a span of 18 bases. The CDR3 is 15 amino acids. The CDR3, as DNA: TGTGCCAGCAGTGGTCTGCCCGGACTACAACAGCCCCAGCATTTT. It codes for CASSGLPGLQQPQHF.

This clone was recorded only once. The chain employs TRBV15 and TRBJ1-5; perhaps TRBD1 as D (5 bases). CDR1 LNHNV and CDR2 YYDKDF come from the germline V gene (reference sequence). V was shortened by 0 bases and J by 9 bases, with 15 bases between the two germline ends. The CDR3 contains 15 residues. The CDR3 loop reads CATSRDRGGIWPQHF. The DNA of the CDR3 is TGTGCCACCAGCAGAGATAGGGGAGGTATATGGCCCCAGCATTTT.

CDR3 sequence reads: CASSLVEDIAEQFF. CDR3 nucleotides: TGCGCCAGCAGCTTAGTAGAGGACATCGCTGAGCAGTTCTTC. The V gene is TRBV5-1, the J gene TRBJ2-1; D may be TRBD1 (5 bases). Germline-derived CDR1 and CDR2 are SGHRS and YFSETQ. Trimming left V 2 bases short and J 9 bases short, with 15 bases between. The CDR3 consists of 14 residues.

The rearrangement links TRBV27 to TRBJ2-3; D uncertain. Per the germline V gene, CDR1 is MNHEY and CDR2 is SMNVEV (reference sequence). Trimming cost V 3 bases and J 8 bases, with 6 bases left between them. The CDR3 runs to 11 residues. This chain's CDR3 is CASSFSSTQYF. For the CDR3, the DNA is TGTGCCAGCAGTTTTAGCTCTACGCAGTATTTT.

The chain links TRBV28 to TRBJ2-1, with a weak D call TRBD2 (5 bases). CDR3 size: 16 residues. V was clipped by 3 bases and J by 1 base, with 13 bases between them. Looked up from germline, CDR1 is MDHEN and CDR2 is SYDVKM. The CDR3 coding sequence is TGTGCCAGCAGTTTGGCATCTTCGGGATCCTACAATGAGCAGTTCTTC. The encoded protein is CASSLASSGSYNEQFF.

This chain links TRBV7-2 with TRBJ1-1; D not resolved. Germline V gene sequence: CDR1 SGHTA, CDR2 FQGNSA. Trimming stripped 3 bases from V and 7 bases from J, with 9 bases between. CDR3 size: 12 residues. The CDR3 loop is CASSFSRVEAFF. The CDR3 coding sequence is TGTGCCAGCAGCTTCTCTCGCGTTGAAGCTTTCTTT.

In regard to this clone: The junction differs from germline at one of its ends, possibly a read error. The chain uses TRBV6-1 and TRBJ2-7; D perhaps matches TRBD2 (5 bases). This CDR3 is 15 amino acids long. The germline V gene encodes CDR1 MNHNS and CDR2 SASEGT. The CDR3 is CASNEAGVTSYEQYF. CDR3 sequence (DNA): TGTGCCAGCAATGAAGCCGGGGTAACCTCCTACGAGCAGTACTTC.

This chain uses TRBV19 with TRBJ1-2; D is uncertain. The CDR3 sequence is 17 residues long. With 3 bases removed from V and 4 bases from J, the gap between germline ends came to 21 bases. In germline, CDR1 is LNHDA, CDR2 SQIVND (reference sequence). The CDR3 DNA sequence: TGTGCCAGTAGTATCGTGTCAGGCAGGAATACTCGCTATGGCTACACCTTC. This translates into CASSIVSGRNTRYGYTF.

This chain links TRBV6-5 with TRBJ2-3, with 10 bases lining up with TRBD1. The CDR3 is made up of 15 amino acids. CDR1 is MNHEY and CDR2 is SVGAGI in the germline V gene. J gave up 6 bases and V 2 bases, and 5 bases lay outside the gene matches. The CDR3: CASSYGQGVVDTQYF. CDR3 DNA: TGTGCCAGCAGTTACGGACAGGGGGTTGTGGATACGCAGTATTTT.

The sample holds a few counts of this clone. The chain couples TRBV5-1 to TRBJ1-3; D might be TRBD1 (5 bases). This CDR3 is 14 amino acids long. Trimming pared 4 bases from V and 0 bases from J, leaving 8 bases between. CDR1 is SGHRS, CDR2 YFSETQ, per germline. In DNA form, the CDR3 reads TGCGCCAGCAGCAGGGGCAACTCTGGAAACACCATATATTTT. Translation gives CASSRGNSGNTIYF.

This clone was detected a few times. The J gene is TRBJ2-7, the V gene TRBV18, with D possibly being TRBD2 (6 bases). Germline CDR1 reads KGHSH; CDR2 reads LQKENI. CDR3 size: 15 residues. V was trimmed by 0 bases and J by 3 bases, leaving 12 bases between them. The CDR3 loop is CASSPPSGEDYEQYF. DNA for the CDR3: TGTGCCAGCTCACCACCTAGCGGAGAAGACTACGAGCAGTACTTC.

This clone was found once. The chain has TRBV6-5 and TRBJ2-5, with TRBD1 as a possible D gene (7 bases). V was clipped by 6 bases and J by 4 bases, with 18 bases between them. From germline, CDR1 is MNHEY and CDR2 SVGAGI. The CDR3 spans 15 residues. The DNA for the CDR3 is TGTGCCAGCAGGCGGGACAGTCGGGCAGGAGAGACCCAGTACTTC. Translation gives CASRRDSRAGETQYF.

This clone occurred once. The J gene is TRBJ2-2, the V gene TRBV18, with 7 bases matching TRBD2. Looked up from germline, CDR1 is KGHSH and CDR2 is LQKENI. The CDR3 consists of 15 residues. Trimming took 3 bases from V and 3 from J; bases not matched to a gene: 4. CDR3 sequence (DNA): TGTGCCAGCTCACCCGGACGGGGGGACACCGGGGAGCTGTTTTTT. This translates into CASSPGRGDTGELFF.

This chain joins TRBV6-5 and TRBJ1-2; the D gene is possibly TRBD1 (6 bases). Trimming removed 6 bases from V and 2 bases from J, with 13 bases in between. Germline V gene lookup returns CDR1 MNHEY and CDR2 SVGAGI. The CDR3 contains 14 residues. The CDR3: CASRLLQGNYGYTF. The CDR3 DNA reads TGTGCCAGCAGACTCCTACAGGGAAACTATGGCTACACCTTC.

The rearrangement joins TRBV14 to TRBJ2-7; unclear D gene. This CDR3 is 14 amino acids long. Germline CDR1 is SGHDN and CDR2 is FVKESK. V was clipped by 1 base and J by 4 bases, with 11 bases between them. CDR3 residues: CASSQGRNSYEQYF. In DNA form, the CDR3 reads TGTGCCAGCAGCCAAGGTAGAAACAGTTACGAGCAGTACTTC.

The V and J genes are TRBV6-4 and TRBJ1-5; D is possibly TRBD1 (5 bases). Deletions cut 8 bases from V and 4 bases from J, with 27 bases between. The CDR3 consists of 18 residues. Germline CDR1 is MRHNA and CDR2 is SNTAGT. The DNA for the CDR3 is TGTGCCAGCGGAGAGCGGGGTTTTGGGGGGAGGATAAATCAGCCCCAGCATTTT. Translating gives CASGERGFGGRINQPQHF.

The CDR3 region has the DNA TGTGCCAGCAGTGAAAGGACAGGGGGTCAGCCCCAGCATTTT. This translates into CASSERTGGQPQHF. The genes are TRBV6-5 and TRBJ1-5; TRBD1 agrees at 10 bases. J gave up 6 bases and V 5 bases, and 4 bases lay outside the gene matches. This CDR3 comprises 14 residues. CDR1 and CDR2 (germline): MNHEY, SVGAGI.

This chain joins TRBV6-4 and TRBJ1-1; D possibly corresponds to TRBD1 (5 bases). The V gene lost 6 bases and the J gene lost 4 bases, with 15 bases spanning the gap. This CDR3 contains 14 residues. Germline V CDR1 and CDR2: MRHNA, SNTAGT. CDR3: CASSSRRGSTEAFF. CDR3 sequence (DNA): TGTGCCAGCAGCTCCCGGCGGGGGAGCACTGAAGCTTTCTTT.

This clone was seen once. This chain uses TRBV5-1 with TRBJ2-3; TRBD1 aligns across 11 bases. The CDR3 is made up of 15 amino acids. Germline values: CDR1 SGHRS, CDR2 YFSETQ. The ends lost 2 bases at V and 5 bases at J; junction bases unmatched: 4. The chain's CDR3 is CASSLPGQGEDTQYF. In nucleotides, the CDR3 is TGCGCCAGCAGCTTACCGGGACAGGGGGAAGATACGCAGTATTTT. Full variable domain (missing parts from reference TRBV5-1 and TRBJ2-3): KAGVTQTPRYLIKTRGQQVTLSCSPISGHRSVSWYQQTPGQGLQFLFEYFSETQRNKGNFPGRFSGRQFSNSRSEMNVSTLELGDSALYLCASSLPGQGEDTQYFGPGTRLTVL.

The chain combines TRBV7-2 with TRBJ2-3; unclear D gene. The CDR3 loop spans 16 amino acids. V dropped 4 bases and J dropped 3 bases, with 17 bases sitting between them. CDR1 and CDR2 from the germline V gene are SGHTA and FQGNSA. The CDR3 region is CASSSAPYIPTDTQYF. The DNA for the CDR3 is TGTGCCAGCAGCTCCGCCCCATACATACCTACAGATACGCAGTATTTT.

This clone was seen a single time. The genes are TRBV5-1 and TRBJ2-7; 7 bases map to TRBD1. This CDR3 has 16 residues. Germline V lookup: CDR1 SGHRS, CDR2 YFSETQ. V was pared by 0 bases and J by 5 bases, with 11 bases of the junction left unmatched. The chain's CDR3 is CASSLAMTGTVNEQYF. The CDR3 DNA sequence: TGCGCCAGCAGCTTGGCGATGACAGGGACGGTGAACGAGCAGTACTTC.

The chain carries TRBV18 and TRBJ2-4, with 8 bases fitting TRBD2. The CDR3 extends over 18 amino acids. The germline V gene encodes CDR1 KGHSH and CDR2 LQKENI. With V trimmed by 6 bases and J by 0 bases, 13 bases remained unmatched. The CDR3, as DNA: TGTGCCAGCTCCGCCCGCGGGGGGACGCTAGTAGCCAAAAACATTCAGTACTTC. It encodes CASSARGGTLVAKNIQYF.